Sequencing of this TCR beta chain was carried out in a study of cytomegalovirus exposure and HLA in healthy donors. Study-wide background: Unique TCRs from HLA-typed donors, about 85 million of them, were held in an early data release.

The V gene end was trimmed by 5 bases and the J gene end by 5 bases; junction bases not matched to a gene: 11. The CDR3 totals 15 residues. Germline loops: CDR1 SGHAT, CDR2 FQNNGV. The PCR made use of 60 Vbeta and 13 Jbeta primers. The protocol was immunoSEQ multiplex PCR, while the TCRdb copy is restricted to in-frame clones and leaves out a portion. The sample lists 200,000 or so clones; roughly 80% were seen once. V and J are TRBV11-2 and TRBJ1-2, with TRBD1 identical over 7 bases. The sequenced sample was PBMCs. The sequence derives from a man aged 45-60 years in good health and CMV-seronegative. CDR3 sequence: CASSLRTGPDYGYTF. DNA of the CDR3: TGTGCCAGCAGCCTACGGACAGGCCCTGATTATGGCTACACCTTC. Supplemented by reference TRBV11-2 and TRBJ1-2, the full variable domain reads EAGVAQSPRYKIIEKRQSVAFWCNPISGHATLYWYQQILGQGPKLLIQFQNNGVVDDSQLPKDRFSAERLKGVDSTLKIQPAKLEDSAVYLCASSLRTGPDYGYTFGSGTRLTVV.